This T cell receptor beta chain was captured by sequencing in a study of T cells in Graves' hyperthyroidism and ophthalmopathy. The CDR3 is 13 amino acids long, termini counted. Germline V lookup: CDR1 SEHNR, CDR2 FQNEAQ (reference sequence). Stability of Graves' hyperthyroidism was defined as absent ophthalmopathy progression within 18 months. A patient was excluded if there was uncontrolled infection, other autoimmune disease, pregnancy or lactation. On the basis of clinical symptoms, serum thyroxine and TRAb, thyroid ultrasound and orbital computed tomography, diagnoses were made. As to this clonotype: This likely comes from a read error, as the CDR3 has no conserved phenylalanine or tryptophan at its end. The DNA is omitted, as the CDR3 cannot be located on it reliably, and the CDR3 follows TCRdb's listing.

The CDR3 regions of TCR beta were amplified from RNA transcripts. The primer set for the first-round RT-PCR of the TCR CDR3 was HTBI. One entry per CDR3 protein results from TCRdb running MiXCR on the multiplex PCR reads. The repertoire holds 450,000 to 700,000 distinct CDR3 sequences, roughly 46% seen once, with around 7.7% in the top ten. This receptor was identified in a woman in her late teens or twenties with Graves' hyperthyroidism. The J gene is TRBJ2-7, the V gene TRBV7-9; the table's D call of TRBD1 was not tested on the DNA. Sequences were obtained from peripheral blood or thyroid tissue (not recorded which). This CDR3 reads CASSLMGRNEQHL.